Listed below are T cell receptor beta chains from one sample, sequenced in a study of Ad26.COV2.S vaccination and SARS-CoV-2 variants. The repertoire was sequenced with immunoSEQ multiplex PCR; TCRdb's copy has only in-frame clones and lacks some. In the table there are some 480,000 clones, around 88% of which are singletons. Sequences were derived from peripheral blood, sampled in a trial of Ad26.COV2.S vaccine versus placebo. These receptors came from a person aged 18-65 years who received the Ad26.COV2.S COVID-19 vaccine or a placebo. Each CDR3 is given with its conserved first and last residue. The order of the fields is V gene, J gene, CDR3 protein.

V gene: TRBV28; J gene: TRBJ1-2; CDR3 protein: CASSTTGQGLLYGYTF
V gene: TRBV11-3; J gene: TRBJ2-1; CDR3 protein: CASSSRGGIRNEQFF
V gene: TRBV11-3; J gene: TRBJ2-7; CDR3 protein: CASSLGLDYEQYF
V gene: TRBV4-1; J gene: TRBJ2-1; CDR3 protein: CASSQVGPSGTSRFF
V gene: TRBV3-1/TRBV3-2; J gene: TRBJ2-2; CDR3 protein: CASSQEWGLTTGELFF
V gene: TRBV30; J gene: TRBJ2-1; CDR3 protein: CAWMTGDNEQFF
V gene: TRBV15; J gene: TRBJ2-3; CDR3 protein: CATSRGQFRLAGADTQYF
V gene: TRBV28; J gene: TRBJ2-7; CDR3 protein: CASRRQGGWYEQYF
V gene: TRBV28; J gene: TRBJ1-5; CDR3 protein: CASSFAPGGIKPQHF
V gene: TRBV28; J gene: TRBJ1-6; CDR3 protein: CASSITGDSAPLHF
V gene: TRBV7-8; J gene: TRBJ1-5; CDR3 protein: CASSLWGFEGRNNQPQHF
V gene: TRBV18; J gene: TRBJ1-1; CDR3 protein: CASSGVPTGEAFF
V gene: TRBV5-8; J gene: TRBJ2-3; CDR3 protein: CASSFGGSDTDTQYF
V gene: TRBV7-9; J gene: TRBJ2-5; CDR3 protein: CASSPSTSGQETQYF
V gene: TRBV18; J gene: TRBJ2-1; CDR3 protein: CASSPSRGQPEQFF
V gene: TRBV7-8; J gene: TRBJ2-1; CDR3 protein: CASSLSSGRTDEQFF
V gene: TRBV30; J gene: TRBJ1-2; CDR3 protein: CAWSFGANYGYTF
V gene: TRBV5-1; J gene: TRBJ2-7; CDR3 protein: CASSPGLAASYEQYF
V gene: TRBV7-2; J gene: TRBJ1-5; CDR3 protein: CASSSSGRPHQPQHF
V gene: TRBV5-1; J gene: TRBJ1-2; CDR3 protein: CASSLEVGPGGYTF
V gene: TRBV12-5; J gene: TRBJ1-2; CDR3 protein: CASGDSRQGKFYGYTF
V gene: TRBV18; J gene: TRBJ2-2; CDR3 protein: CASSLDSPNTGELFF
V gene: TRBV30; J gene: TRBJ2-1; CDR3 protein: CAWSVRGIYNEQFF
V gene: TRBV28; J gene: TRBJ2-2; CDR3 protein: CASTLPSGRTGELFF
V gene: TRBV24-1; J gene: TRBJ2-5; CDR3 protein: CATRGVTETQYF
V gene: TRBV18; J gene: TRBJ2-3; CDR3 protein: CASSRDRVGTDTQYF
V gene: TRBV10-3; J gene: TRBJ1-1; CDR3 protein: CAISVTGNEAFF
V gene: TRBV9; J gene: TRBJ1-1; CDR3 protein: CASSVVTGVEAFF
V gene: TRBV18; J gene: TRBJ1-1; CDR3 protein: CASSPGWADDTEAFF
V gene: TRBV6-6; J gene: TRBJ1-2; CDR3 protein: CASTLSVSTAYGYTF
V gene: TRBV2; J gene: TRBJ2-2; CDR3 protein: CASSLQGISTGELFF
V gene: TRBV15; J gene: TRBJ1-2; CDR3 protein: CATSRDSNGYTF
V gene: TRBV29-1; J gene: TRBJ2-5; CDR3 protein: CSVEVSSGEETQYF
V gene: TRBV19; J gene: TRBJ1-3; CDR3 protein: CASSTFDRALGNTIYF
V gene: TRBV30; J gene: TRBJ2-5; CDR3 protein: CAWSIGTPERETQYF
V gene: TRBV30; J gene: TRBJ1-1; CDR3 protein: CAWSSWGGEVTEAFF
V gene: TRBV19; J gene: TRBJ2-7; CDR3 protein: CASSSRTSGSYEQYF
V gene: TRBV3-1/TRBV3-2; J gene: TRBJ1-5; CDR3 protein: CASSQVLGQPQHF
V gene: TRBV4-1; J gene: TRBJ2-2; CDR3 protein: CATSRVGRPSGTGELFF
V gene: TRBV29-1; J gene: TRBJ1-2; CDR3 protein: CSVFGGQYGYTF
V gene: TRBV27; J gene: TRBJ2-7; CDR3 protein: CAREGPGLKAYEQYF
V gene: TRBV7-8; J gene: TRBJ1-1; CDR3 protein: CASSLGSRNTEAFF
V gene: TRBV4-3; J gene: TRBJ1-1; CDR3 protein: CASSQVSTGGITEAFF